A selection of T cell receptor beta chains follows, all from one sample in a study of OX40 agonist ivuxolimab in advanced cancers. Profiled with immunoSEQ multiplex PCR; TCRdb holds only in-frame clones, not every one. The sample has about 71,000 clones, about 90% seen once; the top ten hold more than 12%. The specimen was CD4+ or CD8+ T cells sorted from blood, collected in a trial of the OX40 agonist ivuxolimab. The receptors were sampled from an adult with an advanced solid tumor such as melanoma, head and neck, liver or kidney cancer. The CDR3 runs from the conserved cysteine through the conserved F or W. A D gene is named only where the DNA matches it firmly. Clone sizes are given selectively: once, few, many, or a class where the clone is expanded.

NA	TRBV6-6	NA	TRBJ2-7	TGTGCCAGCAGTTCCCACGGGGCCGAGCAGTACTTC	CASSSHGAEQYF
TRBD2	TRBV28	NA	TRBJ2-2	TGTGCCAGCAGCCCGGGACTAGCGGAAAACACCGGGGAGCTGTTTTTT	CASSPGLAENTGELFF
NA	TRBV6-5	NA	TRBJ2-3	TGTGCCAGCAGTATCGGGGCCCAACTTACAGATACGCAGTATTTT	CASSIGAQLTDTQYF
NA	TRBV2	NA	TRBJ1-5	TGTGCCAGCAGTGAATTTCGGGCAGAGGGTCAGCCCCAGCATTTT	CASSEFRAEGQPQHF
TRBD1	TRBV5-6	once	TRBJ1-1	TGTGCCAGCAGCTCCACCGGGACAGGGGATGTTCGAGCTTTCTTT	CASSSTGTGDVRAFF
NA	TRBV7-5	once	TRBJ1-1	TGTGCCAGAAGCTTGAAGGAGGAGAACACTGAAGCTTTCTTT	CARSLKEENTEAFF
TRBD2	TRBV11-2	NA	TRBJ2-1	TGTGCCAGCAGCTTGACAGCGGGAGACGCCTACAATGAGCAGTTCTTC	CASSLTAGDAYNEQFF
NA	TRBV7-9	NA	TRBJ1-1	TGTGCCAGCAGCTTATCCCCGACGAACACTGAAGCTTTCTTT	CASSLSPTNTEAFF
NA	TRBV4-2	NA	TRBJ2-3	TGTGCCAGCAGCCAAGCGGACAGTAGCACAGATACGCAGTATTTT	CASSQADSSTDTQYF
TRBD1	TRBV29-1	NA	TRBJ2-7	TGCAGCGTTGAAAGGCAGGGGGCTGCCTACGAGCAGTACTTC	CSVERQGAAYEQYF
NA	TRBV5-8	NA	TRBJ1-5	TGTGCCAGCGGCTCGGGGGAGGGAGGGAGCAATCAGCCCCAGCATTTT	CASGSGEGGSNQPQHF
TRBD2	TRBV7-8	NA	TRBJ2-7	TGTGCCAGCAGCCACCTAGCGGTGGTGACCTACGAGCAGTACTTC	CASSHLAVVTYEQYF
NA	TRBV27	NA	TRBJ2-3	TGTGCCAGCTACGATAGAGGGGTCACAGATACGCAGTATTTT	CASYDRGVTDTQYF
TRBD1	TRBV27	NA	TRBJ2-7	TGTGCCAGCAGTTTAAGGTGGGACAGGGAGCTGGGAGAGCAGTACTTC	CASSLRWDRELGEQYF
NA	TRBV28	NA	TRBJ2-1	TGTGCCAGCAGTTTTCCCAGCCAGGCGAGCTCCTACAATGAGCAGTTCTTC	CASSFPSQASSYNEQFF
TRBD2	TRBV4-3	NA	TRBJ2-5	TGCGCCAGCAGCCAAGACCGGGGGGGAGGGCCCCGGGAGACCCAGTACTTC	CASSQDRGGGPRETQYF
TRBD2	TRBV29-1	NA	TRBJ2-7	TGCAGCGTTGAAGAGTGGTCTAGCGGGAGGTCTGGGTACGAGCAGTACTTC	CSVEEWSSGRSGYEQYF
TRBD2	TRBV7-9	NA	TRBJ2-3	TGTGCCAGCAGCAGAAGCGGGAGGAGCACAGATACGCAGTATTTT	CASSRSGRSTDTQYF
TRBD1	TRBV6-5	NA	TRBJ1-2	TGTGCCAGCAGTACAGGGGGAGATGGCTACACCTTC	CASSTGGDGYTF
NA	TRBV28	NA	TRBJ2-1	TGTGCCAGCAGTTCCAGAGTTCTAGCCGGGACGTTAGCGTTAAGCTCCTACAATGAGCAGTTCTTC	CASSSRVLAGTLALSSYNEQFF